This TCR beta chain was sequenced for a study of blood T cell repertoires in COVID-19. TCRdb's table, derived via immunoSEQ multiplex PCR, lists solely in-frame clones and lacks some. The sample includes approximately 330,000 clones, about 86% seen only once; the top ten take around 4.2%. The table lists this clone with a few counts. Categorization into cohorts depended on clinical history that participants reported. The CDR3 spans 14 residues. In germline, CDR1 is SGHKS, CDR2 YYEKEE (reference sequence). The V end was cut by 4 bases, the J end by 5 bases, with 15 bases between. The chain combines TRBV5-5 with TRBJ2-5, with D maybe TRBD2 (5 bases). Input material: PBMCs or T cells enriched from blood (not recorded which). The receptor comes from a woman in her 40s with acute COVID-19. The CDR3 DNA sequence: TGTGCCAGCAGCCGCGTCGGGGTCCAGGAGACCCAGTACTTC. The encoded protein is CASSRVGVQETQYF. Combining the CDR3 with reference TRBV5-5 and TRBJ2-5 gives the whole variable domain DAGVTQSPTHLIKTRGQQVTLRCSPISGHKSVSWYQQVLGQGPQFIFQYYEKEERGRGNFPDRFSARQFPNYSSELNVNALLLGDSALYLCASSRVGVQETQYFGPGTRLLVL.